This T cell receptor (beta chain) came from a study of PD-L1 blockade in urothelial cancer. This clone was seen just once. The CDR3 has 15 residues. The trim removed 3 bases at V and 4 bases at J, leaving 6 bases unmatched. Germline assignment: CDR1 SGHTA and CDR2 FQGNSA. Spiked synthetic TCR analogs estimated absolute template abundance per PCR. Sequencing was performed with immunoSEQ multiplex PCR; in TCRdb, only in-frame clones are kept and a portion is missing. The sample lists just over 50,000 clones, roughly 80% occurring once. Time point noted: pretreatment peripheral blood. The chain couples TRBV7-2 to TRBJ2-3; 8 positions match TRBD1. The input for sequencing was PBMCs, taken around atezolizumab (anti-PD-L1) treatment. The TCR originated in a man aged 65 to 85 with urothelial cancer. For the CDR3, the DNA is TGTGCCAGCAGCTTTTTGACAGGGGTGTCAGATACGCAGTATTTT. It is translated as CASSFLTGVSDTQYF.